The entry below describes one TCR beta chain. Its antigen remains unidentified. Base qualities are not provided; no much larger clone lies one nucleotide away. The source of the sample is a study of CD8+ T cells in alopecia areata (dated by TCRdb to between 2018 and 2020). About the investigation overall: Treated patients were enrolled in an open-label pilot trial of oral tofacitinib, 5 to 10 mg twice daily, for moderate-to-severe alopecia areata. Tofacitinib was given for 6 to 18 months, followed by 6 months of follow-up off drug to assess delayed response and recurrence. The SALT score, which quantifies the percentage of affected scalp surface area, was used to measure disease severity in treated patients. In both human patients and the C3H/HeJ mouse model, the study applied high-throughput TCRbeta sequencing to look at T cell clonal expansion in alopecia areata. On the human side, TCRbeta sequencing was run on scalp tissue and on sorted CD4+ and CD8+ peripheral blood T cells from healthy controls and from alopecia areata patients with either patchy or totalis/universalis disease. Biopsies were taken from tofacitinib-treated patients at baseline and again at 4 and 24 weeks into treatment, and several of those patients also had a later scalp biopsy. Clonality in the scalp was compared among normal scalp (n=4), patchy alopecia areata scalp (n=8), and alopecia totalis/universalis scalp (n=8). RNA was obtained with the PAXgene miRNA kit for fixed scalp, the miRNeasy kit for PBMCs, and the RNeasy kit for mouse skin. Amplification of TCRbeta CDR3 regions was done by immunoSEQ multiplex PCR using 35 Vbeta forward primers and 13 Jbeta reverse primers.

Library method: the immunoSEQ multiplex PCR assay. RNA was extracted from all samples and reverse transcribed into cDNA as template for TCR sequencing. First-strand cDNA was synthesized using SuperScript III with a 2:1 mix of oligo-dT and random hexamers. A synthetic immune receptor repertoire was used to measure amplification bias, and any remaining bias was corrected computationally. Turning to the authors' computational methods: After raw reads were preprocessed to remove errors, the CDR3 was defined following IMGT conventions as running from the conserved cysteine to phenylalanine. Clonality was computed as 1 minus the Shannon entropy, with the entropy normalized by log2 of the number of productive unique TCRs. CD4 or CD8 identity of scalp clones was inferred by cross-referencing scalp TCRbeta sequences with sorted blood CD4 and CD8 repertoires. In its TCRdb copy, this immuneACCESS table keeps in-frame sequences only and misses some clones. Where compared with another copy, unresolved V genes explain less than half of these, and the others have no known cause. V and J calls and clone size are given by that table; D and trimming were obtained from the DNA. Within this sample are more than 200,000 clones, with roughly three fifths of them counted one time only. In total, the top ten clones hold 0.95% to 1.5% of the sample.

The treatment or condition label, as the study defines it: oral pan-JAK inhibitor, 5-10 mg twice daily. From alopecia areata patients, peripheral blood was collected along with lesional scalp punch biopsies. PBMCs were separated by density centrifugation and stained for CD3, CD4 and CD8, after which CD4+ and CD8+ T cells were sorted on a FACSAria. Including cysteine and phenylalanine, the CDR3 has 14 amino acids. The sequence is cut down to CDR3 DNA, 42 bases in frame from base 1. From a lookup of the germline V gene (reference sequence), CDR1 and CDR2 are LNHDA and SQIVND. V ends up 7 bases short and J 7 bases short, with an unmatched junction base count of 8. Overall study outcomes, separate from this receptor: Lesional scalp, especially in alopecia totalis/universalis, showed higher clonality and more expanded CD8+ clones than normal scalp, suggesting antigenic drive. TCR sequences shared between patients were less clear than in mice, possibly partly because of HLA diversity in the patient population. Many expanded lesional clones persisted in scalp and blood during tofacitinib treatment, which may partly explain relapse after stopping treatment. Tofacitinib significantly decreased scalp clonality and the number of expanded CD8+ clones among the top 100 scalp clones. The treated cohort was small, with a single nonresponder, so links between baseline CD8+ expansion and response need larger studies. Unlike mouse skin, where gammadelta T cells dominate, normal human skin contains resident alphabeta T cells that get sequenced too, which complicates analysis of the scalp TCR repertoire.

This TCR was sampled from a human donor with alopecia areata. The source material was CD4+ T cells sorted from blood, sampled between weeks 43 and 45, from a patient treated with tofacitinib. Rearrangement joined TRBV19 to TRBJ1-2; TRBD1 aligns with 11 central bases. The CDR3 protein is CASTRTGGAFGYTF. At the DNA level, the sequence is TGTGCCAGTACCAGGACAGGGGGCGCGTTTGGCTACACCTTC.